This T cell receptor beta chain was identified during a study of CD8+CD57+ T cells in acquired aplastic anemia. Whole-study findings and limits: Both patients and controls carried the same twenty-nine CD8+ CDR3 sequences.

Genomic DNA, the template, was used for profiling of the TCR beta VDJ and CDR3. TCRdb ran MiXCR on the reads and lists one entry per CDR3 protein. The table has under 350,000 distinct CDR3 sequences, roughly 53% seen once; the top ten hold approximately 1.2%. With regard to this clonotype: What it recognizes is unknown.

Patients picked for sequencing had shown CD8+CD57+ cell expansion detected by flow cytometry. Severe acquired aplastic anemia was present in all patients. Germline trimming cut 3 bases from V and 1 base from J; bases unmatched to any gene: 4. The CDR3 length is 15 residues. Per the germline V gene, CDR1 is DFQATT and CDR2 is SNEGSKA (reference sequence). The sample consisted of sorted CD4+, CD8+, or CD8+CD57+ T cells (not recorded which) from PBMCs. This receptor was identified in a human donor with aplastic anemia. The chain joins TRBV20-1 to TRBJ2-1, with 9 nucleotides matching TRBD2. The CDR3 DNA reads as TGCAGTGCTAGTGTCAGCGGGGGGTCCTACAATGAGCAGTTCTTC. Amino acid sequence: CSASVSGGSYNEQFF.